One and the same sample provided the 31 T cell receptor beta chains below, sequenced in a study of breast tumors, draining lymph nodes, adjacent tissues. Samples came from axillary lymph nodes draining the breast cancer. TCRdb re-analysed the multiplex PCR reads in MiXCR, keeping a single row per CDR3 protein. The repertoire consists of around 140,000 distinct CDR3 sequences, with about a fifth occurring once and the leading ten covering roughly 2.8%. Sequenced sample: axillary lymph node tissue. Source of these receptors: a female donor with breast cancer. Some clones in this sample may be carry-over from other donors' samples.

This clonotype showed up many times. The chain couples TRBV7-2 to TRBJ2-7; 8 bases agree with TRBD1. This CDR3 contains 16 residues. V shed 5 bases and J 4 bases; nucleotides not matched to a gene: 13. The germline V gene encodes CDR1 SGHTA and CDR2 FQGNSA. The chain's CDR3 is CASSLGGQGGTYEQYF. The CDR3 DNA is TGTGCCAGCAGCCTAGGTGGACAGGGAGGAACTTACGAGCAGTACTTC.

This chain links TRBV12-3 or TRBV12-4 with TRBJ2-5, with D possibly being TRBD1 (5 bases). CDR3 length: 13 residues. Trimming took off 3 bases at V and 4 bases at J, with 9 bases between the two ends. This CDR3 is CASSLWGRETQYF. CDR3 sequence (DNA): TGTGCCAGCAGTTTGTGGGGCCGAGAGACCCAGTACTTC.

This clonotype was observed at least ten times. The rearrangement links TRBV3-1 to TRBJ2-7, with unresolved D. The CDR3 contains 12 residues. The V end was cut by 5 bases, the J end by 5 bases, with 10 bases between. Germline CDR1 reads LGHDT; CDR2 reads YNNKEL (reference sequence). This chain's CDR3 is CASSYGRNEQYF. The CDR3 bases are TGTGCCAGCAGCTACGGACGTAACGAGCAGTACTTC.

This clonotype was recorded at least ten times. The V and J genes are TRBV11-2 and TRBJ2-2; a weak D match, TRBD1 (5 bases). The V end was cut by 3 bases, the J end by 4 bases, with 12 bases between. Germline V gene data show CDR1 as SGHAT and CDR2 as FQNNGV. The CDR3 is 15 amino acids. CDR3 region: CASSFKGFSTGELFF. The CDR3 region has the DNA TGTGCCAGCAGCTTTAAGGGGTTCAGCACCGGGGAGCTGTTTTTT.

V usage is TRBV19 and J usage is TRBJ1-4, with D possibly matching TRBD1 (5 bases). The V end lost 4 bases, the J end lost 6 bases, and 12 bases lay between the germline ends. CDR1 and CDR2 (germline): LNHDA, SQIVND (reference sequence). The CDR3 has 14 amino acids. The CDR3 DNA reads as TGTGCCAGTAGTACCTTTCAGGGCCATGAAAAACTGTTTTTT. Its translation: CASSTFQGHEKLFF.

At least ten counts were recorded for this clonotype. The J gene is TRBJ2-1, the V gene TRBV6-4, with TRBD2 identical over 12 bases. CDR3 length: 15 residues. The J segment lost 4 bases and the V segment lost 6 bases, leaving 4 bases of the junction unmatched. Germline V lookup: CDR1 MRHNA, CDR2 SNTAGT. CDR3 in amino acids: CASRAGTSGYNEQFF. The DNA of the CDR3 is TGTGCCAGCAGAGCCGGGACTAGCGGGTACAATGAGCAGTTCTTC.

The sample holds many counts of this clonotype. The V and J genes are TRBV5-6 and TRBJ2-5; 7 nucleotides align to TRBD2. There are 13 residues in the CDR3. The germline V gene has CDR1 SGHDT and CDR2 YYEEEE. Trimming cost V 4 bases and J 9 bases; bases outside gene matches: 9. The DNA of the CDR3 is TGTGCCAGCAGCCCGGTTCGTGGGAGGGCCCAGTACTTC. Its translation: CASSPVRGRAQYF.

This clonotype showed up many times. This chain uses TRBV5-6 with TRBJ2-7; possibly TRBD1 for D (8 bases). CDR3 length: 17 amino acids. Germline CDR1 reads SGHDT; CDR2 reads YYEEEE. V was cut by 8 bases and J by 5 bases, with 29 bases left in between. CDR3 sequence reads: CASFSQGAWRELNEQYF. The CDR3 DNA reads TGTGCCAGTTTTAGCCAGGGGGCTTGGCGGGAGCTCAACGAGCAGTACTTC. The variable domain in full, with the rest retrieved from reference TRBV5-6 and TRBJ2-7, is DAGVTQSPTHLIKTRGQQVTLRCSPKSGHDTVSWYQQALGQGPQFIFQYYEEEERQRGNFPDRFSGHQFPNYSSELNVNALLLGDSALYLCASFSQGAWRELNEQYFGPGTRLTVT.

This clonotype has a count of ten or more. The gene calls are TRBV29-1 and TRBJ1-2; maybe TRBD1 (6 bases). Germline V gene lookup returns CDR1 SQVTM and CDR2 ANQGSEA. The CDR3 is made up of 13 amino acids. Trimming took off 5 bases at V and 0 bases at J, with 10 bases between the two ends. This CDR3 is CSVRGTSNYGYTF. In DNA form, the CDR3 reads TGCAGCGTTCGGGGGACATCTAACTATGGCTACACCTTC.

In its sample, this clonotype was seen many times. The chain uses TRBV20-1 and TRBJ1-4, with D uncertain. The CDR3 extends over 13 amino acids. V was trimmed by 0 bases and J by 8 bases, leaving 10 bases between them. Per germline, CDR1 DFQATT and CDR2 SNEGSKA (reference sequence). The CDR3 protein is CSARDSREEKLFF. The CDR3 nucleotides are TGCAGTGCTAGAGATTCACGGGAGGAAAAACTGTTTTTT.

In its sample, this clonotype was seen many times. V and J are TRBV20-1 and TRBJ1-4; 7 bases match TRBD1. The CDR3 is 17 residues long. With V trimmed by 0 bases and J by 4 bases, 11 bases remained unmatched. Germline V lookup: CDR1 DFQATT, CDR2 SNEGSKA (reference sequence). This CDR3 is CSARDAPRQGRNEKLFF. CDR3 nucleotides: TGCAGTGCTAGAGATGCCCCCCGACAGGGACGTAATGAAAAACTGTTTTTT.

This clonotype was counted at least ten times. The J gene is TRBJ1-2, the V gene TRBV7-2; D is uncertain. This CDR3 has 15 residues. V lost 2 bases to trimming and J lost 2 bases, with 12 bases between them. Germline V lookup: CDR1 SGHTA, CDR2 FQGNSA. The DNA for the CDR3 is TGTGCCAGCAGCTTACAGGCAGGTCCAAACTATGGCTACACCTTC. Encoded protein: CASSLQAGPNYGYTF.

Details on this clonotype: A much larger clone differs by one base, so this may be a read error. The chain couples TRBV6-5 to TRBJ1-3; unclear D gene. Germline V gene data show CDR1 as MNHEY and CDR2 as SVGAGI. CDR3 length: 15 residues. The CDR3 DNA reads as TGTGCCAGCAGTCGCTCATTTAGACCTGGAAGCACCATATATTTT. This gives the protein CASSRSFRPGSTIYF.

This clonotype occurred many times. The gene calls are TRBV6-6 and TRBJ1-2; a possible D gene is TRBD1 (5 bases). CDR3 length: 13 amino acids. V gave up 5 bases and J gave up 4 bases, with 11 bases separating them. CDR1 and CDR2 from the germline V gene are MNHNY and SVGAGI (reference sequence). Written as DNA, the CDR3 is TGTGCCAGCAGTCCAGACGGGACCTATGGCTACACCTTC. This sequence encodes CASSPDGTYGYTF.

This clonotype was detected many times. This chain joins TRBV9 and TRBJ2-5; D gene ambiguous. CDR1 is SGDLS and CDR2 is YYNGEE in the germline V gene. Trimming shortened V by 0 bases and J by 4 bases, and 13 bases separated the two germline ends. The CDR3 runs to 15 residues. Here the CDR3 DNA reads TGTGCCAGCAGCGTAGGTTCCTTTAGTAGAGAGACCCAGTACTTC. Amino acids: CASSVGSFSRETQYF.

A word on this clonotype: Possible read error: a much larger clone is one base away. In this CDR3 the conserved last residue, phenylalanine or tryptophan, is missing, so a read error is likely. The chain is built from TRBV30 and TRBJ2-7, with a weak D call TRBD1 (6 bases). The CDR3 length is 13 residues. V lost 3 bases and J 2 bases, leaving 11 bases between the germline ends. Germline V gene data show CDR1 as GTSNPN and CDR2 as SVGIG (reference sequence). CDR3 amino acids: CAWSRGDPYEQYS. As DNA, the CDR3 is TGTGCCTGGAGCAGGGGAGATCCCTACGAGCAGTACTCC.

In this sample, this clonotype turned up a few times. A junction end diverges from the germline sequence, so it may reflect a read error. The chain uses TRBV29-1 and TRBJ2-2, with 7 bases lining up with TRBD2. The V gene's germline CDR1 is SQVTM and CDR2 ANQGSEA. This CDR3 has 16 residues. This CDR3 reads CSAAGLAGLNTGGLFF. CDR3 in DNA: TGCAGCGCCGCCGGATTAGCGGGCCTGAACACCGGGGGGCTGTTTTTT.

This rearrangement joins TRBV28 to TRBJ2-7, with 9 positions matching TRBD1. The germline V gene encodes CDR1 MDHEN and CDR2 SYDVKM. J gave up 1 base and V 7 bases, and 8 bases lay outside the gene matches. CDR3 length equals 15 residues. CDR3: CASTVTGGKSYEQYF. The CDR3 bases are TGTGCCAGCACCGTAACAGGGGGCAAATCCTACGAGCAGTACTTC.

About this clonotype: With a much larger clone just one base away, this may be a read error. The chain uses TRBV15 and TRBJ1-5; D unclear. Per the germline V gene, CDR1 is LNHNV and CDR2 is YYDKDF (reference sequence). V lost 4 bases to trimming and J lost 9 bases, with 7 bases between them. CDR3 length: 11 residues. Here the CDR3 DNA reads TGTGCCACCAGCATGATTGGGCCCCAGCATTTT. Encoded protein: CATSMIGPQHF.

This clonotype has a count of ten or more. The chain carries TRBV9 and TRBJ2-5; the D is unclear. CDR1 and CDR2 (germline): SGDLS, YYNGEE. Trimming removed 2 bases from V and 5 bases from J, with 13 bases in between. There are 14 residues in the CDR3. The chain's CDR3 is CASSVSPVMETQYF. The CDR3 region has the DNA TGTGCCAGCAGCGTCTCGCCGGTGATGGAGACCCAGTACTTC.

This clonotype was picked up many times. The chain carries TRBV6-5 and TRBJ2-5, with TRBD2 as a possible D gene (5 bases). This CDR3 has 14 amino acids. Per germline, CDR1 MNHEY and CDR2 SVGAGI. The V end was cut by 0 bases, the J end by 5 bases, with 10 bases between. For the CDR3, the DNA is TGTGCCAGCAGTTACTCGACGGGGTACGAGACCCAGTACTTC. Protein: CASSYSTGYETQYF.

For this clonotype: With a much larger clone just one base away, this may be a read error. The chain is built from TRBV25-1 and TRBJ2-1; 7 nucleotides align to TRBD2. Trimming removed 2 bases from V and 7 bases from J; junction bases left unmatched: 8. The CDR3 is 15 amino acids. The germline V gene has CDR1 MGHDK and CDR2 SYGVNS. In nucleotides, the CDR3 is TGTGCCAGCAGTGAACCAGCGGGGAGGGGTAATGAGCAGTTCTTC. It encodes CASSEPAGRGNEQFF. The full variable domain, its missing parts supplied by reference TRBV25-1 and TRBJ2-1, is EADIYQTPRYLVIGTGKKITLECSQTMGHDKMYWYQQDPGMELHLIHYSYGVNSTEKGDLSSESTVSRIRTEHFPLTLESARPSHTSQYLCASSEPAGRGNEQFFGPGTRLTVL.

This clonotype was counted at least ten times. The V gene is TRBV7-9, the J gene TRBJ2-5; D might be TRBD1 or TRBD2, each matching 5 bases. V was cut by 1 base and J by 5 bases, with 17 bases left in between. Germline CDR1 SEHNR, CDR2 FQNEAQ (reference sequence). This CDR3 has 16 amino acids. The CDR3 reads CASSLGTRTTGETQYF. DNA for the CDR3: TGTGCCAGCAGCTTAGGGACACGAACCACGGGGGAGACCCAGTACTTC.

This clonotype was observed at least ten times. The V and J genes are TRBV5-6 and TRBJ2-1, with D uncertain. This CDR3 is built from 15 residues. V was cut by 2 bases and J by 6 bases, with 15 bases left in between. CDR1 and CDR2 from the germline V gene are SGHDT and YYEEEE. CDR3: CASSLRPGISNEQFF. For the CDR3, the DNA is TGTGCCAGCAGCTTAAGGCCGGGTATTTCCAATGAGCAGTTCTTC.

This clonotype occurred many times. The CDR3 nucleotides read TGTGCCAGCCCTCTCCCGGCCCTAGCGACGACTAGCACAGATACGCAGTATTTT. Amino acids: CASPLPALATTSTDTQYF. This chain connects TRBV9 to TRBJ2-3, with D possibly TRBD2 on 6 matching bases. V lost 7 bases and J lost 0, with 24 bases in between. CDR3 length: 18 amino acids. CDR1 and CDR2 (germline): SGDLS, YYNGEE.

The sample holds many counts of this clonotype. The rearrangement uses TRBV20-1 and TRBJ1-5; possible D gene TRBD1, 6 bases. The CDR3 length is 14 residues. Germline V gives CDR1 DFQATT, CDR2 SNEGSKA (reference sequence). Trimming took 1 base from V and 2 from J, leaving 9 bases between them. The chain's CDR3 is CSARGAGGNQPQHF. The CDR3 bases are TGCAGTGCTAGAGGGGCAGGGGGCAATCAGCCCCAGCATTTT.

CDR3 sequence reads: CASSVGSGYTGELFF. DNA of the CDR3: TGTGCCAGCAGCGTTGGTAGCGGGTATACCGGGGAGCTGTTTTTT. V and J are TRBV13 and TRBJ2-2, with 7 bases that match TRBD2. Germline loops: CDR1 PRHDT, CDR2 FYEKMQ (reference sequence). V lost 5 bases to trimming and J lost 5 bases; unmatched junction nucleotides: 8. This CDR3 has 15 amino acids.

With regard to this clonotype: A much larger clone is a single base away; this may be a read error. V and J are TRBV20-1 and TRBJ2-3; D gene uncertain. Trimming removed 1 base from V and 6 bases from J, with 5 bases in between. Germline V CDR1 and CDR2: DFQATT, SNEGSKA (reference sequence). This CDR3 is built from 11 residues. CDR3 coding DNA: TGCAGTGCTAGAGTGAGGGATACGCAGTATTTT. It specifies CSARVRDTQYF.

This clonotype has only one observation. The rearrangement joins TRBV20-1 to TRBJ1-5; 8 bases fit TRBD1. The CDR3 is 18 amino acids. With 6 bases clipped from V and 0 bases from J, the junction kept 16 bases outside the gene matches. Germline CDR1 reads DFQATT; CDR2 reads SNEGSKA (reference sequence). The CDR3 loop is CSAEASPGQAYSNQPQHF. CDR3 nucleotide sequence: TGCAGTGCCGAGGCCTCACCGGGACAGGCTTATAGCAATCAGCCCCAGCATTTT.

This clonotype was detected many times. The rearrangement links TRBV5-1 to TRBJ2-3; a weak D match, TRBD2 (7 bases). V lost 0 bases and J 3 bases, leaving 11 bases between the germline ends. The germline V gene has CDR1 SGHRS and CDR2 YFSETQ. CDR3 length: 15 residues. CDR3 sequence (DNA): TGCGCCAGCAGCTTGGGTCGGGGGGCAACAGATACGCAGTATTTT. Its translation: CASSLGRGATDTQYF.

This clonotype was picked up many times. The V call is TRBV24-1, the J call TRBJ2-7, with 13 bases fitting TRBD2. This CDR3 spans 14 amino acids. Trimming at V came to 7 bases and at J to 5 bases, leaving 4 bases not matched to a gene. CDR1 and CDR2 (germline): KGHDR, SFDVKD. As DNA, the CDR3 is TGTGCCACCAGCGGGACTAGCGGGACCAACGAGCAGTACTTC. Translation gives CATSGTSGTNEQYF.